This T cell receptor beta chain was captured by sequencing in a study of T-cell memory formation after mild COVID-19. The length of the CDR3 is 15 residues. CDR1 is SNHLY and CDR2 is FYNNEI in the germline V gene. Trimming removed 8 bases from V and 1 base from J, with 14 bases in between. This clonotype has just a few counts. Sample barcodes and UMIs were carried by the TCR alpha and TCR beta cDNA libraries that 5'RACE generated with constant-segment primers. TCRdb called the 5' RACE reads again in MiXCR, with one record for every CDR3 protein. The sample has 350,000 to 450,000 distinct CDR3 sequences; over 13% are singletons.

This chain links TRBV2 with TRBJ2-2, with unresolved D. The sequenced sample consisted of PBMCs or a T cell subset sorted from them (not recorded which). This TCR was sampled from a man younger than 35 who had mild COVID-19 (a few samples of this study predate the infection). Cell type and time point are not known. CDR3 DNA: TGTGCCAGCGACCGAGACGGGCAGAACACCGGGGAGCTGTTTTTT. Its translation: CASDRDGQNTGELFF.